This T cell receptor beta chain originates from a study of human T cells and chemical hapten exposure. Attachment of unique molecular identifiers to individual cDNA molecules was performed in the library. How the authors handled the data: The number of TCRs in each sample had a median of about 96,000 and spanned about 23,224 to 690,600. TCRdb re-called the RACE reads through MiXCR, storing one row per CDR3 protein. Here the V and J calls rest on TCRdb's processing, not on the authors' analysis. This sample has tens of thousands of distinct CDR3 sequences, with 9.9% found just once. This clonotype was seen repeatedly, ten times or more. Time point here: patch test 3, about 24 weeks after DPC sensitization. Treatment of the sample: therapeutic diphenylcyclopropenone sensitization with weekly scalp DPC. The clonotype was recovered from a woman in her thirties or forties with alopecia areata. Some clones in this sample may be carry-over from other donors' samples. Sequenced material: whole blood, taken in connection with sensitization to the hapten diphenylcyclopropenone (DPC).

CDR3 DNA sequence: TGTGCCAGCAGCCAGACCGACAGTAACACCGGGGAGCTGTTTTTT. Protein: CASSQTDSNTGELFF. The J gene is TRBJ2-2, the V gene TRBV7-6, with a possible D match to TRBD1 (5 bases). Trimming cost V 5 bases and J 2 bases, with 12 bases left between them. The germline gives CDR1 SGHVS, CDR2 FNYEAQ. CDR3 length: 15 amino acids.